The T cell receptor beta chain described here comes from a study of human T cells and chemical hapten exposure. The library tagged each cDNA molecule with unique molecular identifiers. TCRdb re-derived calls from the RACE reads in MiXCR, one entry per CDR3 protein. Of 350,000 to 400,000 distinct CDR3 sequences in the sample, about 5.1% were seen once. From germline, CDR1 is SGHRS and CDR2 YFSETQ. V was pared by 3 bases and J by 9 bases, with 16 bases between. CDR3 size: 15 residues. Described time point: pre-sensitization, week 0. Treatment of the sample: therapeutic diphenylcyclopropenone sensitization with weekly scalp DPC.

The specimen comprised whole blood, sampled in connection with sensitization to the hapten diphenylcyclopropenone (DPC). The TCR comes from a woman aged 45-65 years with alopecia areata. Some clones in this sample may be carry-over from other donors' samples. The chain couples TRBV5-1 to TRBJ1-6; weak D call: TRBD1 (5 bases). The DNA for the CDR3 is TGCGCCAGCAGCTCGGGGGACCTGGGGATTTCACCCCTCCACTTT. The encoded protein is CASSSGDLGISPLHF.